This entry is about one TCR beta chain. After re-calling the 5' RACE reads, TCRdb lists one entry per CDR3 protein, DNA absent. The ten most abundant clones cover less than 7.5% of a sample with hundreds of thousands of distinct CDR3 sequences. This CDR3 spans 16 amino acids. The data were obtained in a study of T cells expressing NK-cell markers. This TCR derives from a woman between 18 and 75 years old in good health. Sequencing was performed on blood T cells: a sorted CD56 or NKG2C T cell subset, CD4+ or CD8+ T cells, or bulk PBMC T cells (not recorded which). This chain connects TRBV12-3 or TRBV12-4 to TRBJ1-1; lacking DNA, the TRBD1 call made by TCRdb goes unchecked. The CDR3: CASSFGPLLAADEAFF.